This is a list of T cell receptor beta chains from one sample in a study of blood T cell repertoires in COVID-19. Generated by immunoSEQ multiplex PCR, the TCRdb table keeps only in-frame clones and is missing some. The data show about 220,000 clones, with 80% to 85% seen just once and roughly 2.4% held by the top ten. Sequenced material: peripheral blood. The source is a woman aged 60-75 years with acute or convalescent COVID-19. Both conserved end residues are part of each CDR3. Fields, in order: D gene, clone size, V gene, J gene, CDR3 DNA, CDR3 protein. D genes are given only for firm matches. The listing skips clone size in some rows; elsewhere it reads once, few, many or a size class.

D: .
size: .
V: TRBV24-1
J: TRBJ1-1
DNA: TGTGCCACCAGTGATGCGCAGCGGCCCACTGAAGCTTTCTTT
CDR3: CATSDAQRPTEAFF

D: .
size: .
V: TRBV28
J: TRBJ2-5
DNA: TGTGCCACCCGTAGGGGGGGGGTACTTGTGCAGACCCAGTACTTC
CDR3: CATRRGGVLVQTQYF

D: TRBD1
size: once
V: TRBV5-4
J: TRBJ1-4
DNA: TGTGCCAGCAGCCCAGAGGTCCCAGGGGGAGGTGAAAAACTGTTTTTT
CDR3: CASSPEVPGGGEKLFF

D: .
size: once
V: TRBV13
J: TRBJ2-1
DNA: TGTGCCAGCAGCTTGATCCGGGGGTCTGGGTATGAGCAGTTCTTC
CDR3: CASSLIRGSGYEQFF

D: .
size: once
V: TRBV7-9
J: TRBJ2-1
DNA: TGTGCCAGCAGCTCGGACGGCGGGGGCGAGTCCTACAATGAGCAGTTCTTC
CDR3: CASSSDGGGESYNEQFF

D: .
size: .
V: TRBV2
J: TRBJ1-2
DNA: TGTGCCAGCAGTGCGTCAGGTGAGAGCTACACCTTC
CDR3: CASSASGESYTF

D: .
size: few
V: TRBV24-1
J: TRBJ1-2
DNA: TGTGCCACCAGTGATTTCCCCCCCGACGAGGACTATGGCTACACCTTC
CDR3: CATSDFPPDEDYGYTF

D: TRBD1
size: .
V: TRBV5-5
J: TRBJ2-1
DNA: TGTGCCAGCAGCTTGGGGGACAGGACCCTCAATGAGCAGTTCTTC
CDR3: CASSLGDRTLNEQFF

D: .
size: .
V: TRBV19
J: TRBJ1-5
DNA: TGTGCCAGTAGTACCCACCCCACACCCCAGCATTTT
CDR3: CASSTHPTPQHF

D: TRBD2
size: few
V: TRBV5-1
J: TRBJ2-3
DNA: TGCGCCAGCAGCTTTGCGGGGGGGCCGGGAGATACGCAGTATTTT
CDR3: CASSFAGGPGDTQYF

D: .
size: .
V: TRBV7-9
J: TRBJ1-5
DNA: TGTGCCAGCAGCTCGGAAGCAACAGGGCTCAATCAGCCCCAGCATTTT
CDR3: CASSSEATGLNQPQHF

D: TRBD1
size: .
V: TRBV2
J: TRBJ1-2
DNA: TGTGCCAGCAGTGAAGACAGGGGAATCCCTGGCTACACCTTC
CDR3: CASSEDRGIPGYTF